This T cell receptor beta chain was sequenced for a study of metastatic and nonmetastatic thyroid tumors (dated by TCRdb to 2019 to 2021). Regarding the study in general: Repertoires from peripheral blood and from tumor or nodule tissue samples of malignant and benign thyroid patients were compared. Broader findings and caveats from the paper: TCR beta diversity was reported as significantly higher in malignant tumors than in benign nodules, in both blood and tumor samples.

Taken from cysteine to phenylalanine, the CDR3 has 12 residues. Here the CDR3 DNA is all that survives: 36 bases in frame from base 1. V sheds 5 bases and J sheds 7 bases, leaving 11 bases between their ends. CDR1 and CDR2 are drawn from the germline V gene: MNHEY, SVGEGT. Library method: PCR. Sequencing took place on an Illumina HiSeq 4000. High-throughput sequencing was used to profile the TCR beta-chain CDR3 region of each patient. In the paper's pipeline: Drawing on CDR3 differences between clinicopathological groups, the researchers built a classifier meant to tell apart patients with distant-metastatic papillary thyroid cancer. To measure repertoire diversity the researchers used the Shannon index, while the Morisita-Horn index served to gauge how similar the tumor and blood repertoires were. TCRdb ran its own pipeline on the public reads, namely fastp trimming at Q25 and MiXCR clone calling, and kept in-frame beta chains. V and J calls and clone size were set by TCRdb, not the authors. The table for this sample lists over 40,000 clones; around a quarter of them were counted only once. The ten largest make up roughly 3.2% of the sample.

Note on this clone: There is no known antigen for this receptor. Within one base of it there is no much larger clone, and no base qualities were kept.

No patient had received any treatment before thyroid surgery. Using T-cell receptor beta sequencing, the study looked back at clinical samples from patients collected from the early 2010s to the late 2010s. Sequenced: blood. The receptor was isolated from a male donor with papillary thyroid cancer or a benign thyroid nodule (not recorded which). Some clones in this sample may be carry-over from other donors' samples. The chain links TRBV6-2 or TRBV6-3 with TRBJ1-1, with a tentative D gene TRBD1 over 5 matching bases. The sequence in DNA is TGTGCCAGCAGTCCCGACAGAAGTGAAGCTTTCTTT. The encoded protein is CASSPDRSEAFF.